These T cell receptor beta chains were read from a single sample in a study of blood T cells in healthy people across ages. A single record per CDR3 protein comes from TCRdb applying MiXCR to the 5' RACE reads. The sample carries approximately 800,000 distinct CDR3 sequences, roughly three fifths recorded once. Sequencing used blood. All receptors derive from a man aged 35 to 55 in good health. Each CDR3 is given without its conserved first and last residue.

J gene	V gene	CDR3 protein
TRBJ2-3	TRBV25-1	ASRQTSSWVSPDTQY
NA	TRBV6-1	ASSLRESSYEQY
TRBJ2-3	TRBV29-1	SVPKAPGGGTDTQY
TRBJ2-7	TRBV27	ASSQHTTHEQY
NA	TRBV7-9	ASSALAASYNEQY
TRBJ1-2	TRBV7-2	ASSPPNVAGYGYT
TRBJ2-2	TRBV7-9	ASSSELF
TRBJ2-6	TRBV4-3	ASSQDGLGVLT
TRBJ2-1	TRBV4-3	ASSQYLAGGQQF
TRBJ2-3	TRBV24-1	ATSDKQGGGYTDTQY
TRBJ2-5	TRBV6-1	ASRMTSGNILGETQY
TRBJ2-3	TRBV4-3	ASSQATELGADTQY
TRBJ2-5	TRBV6-5	ASSYSSRGGFMETQY
TRBJ2-3	TRBV6-5	AIGRADTQY
TRBJ2-5	TRBV3-1	ASSQGFGETQY
TRBJ2-5	TRBV6-5	VSSGGGETQY
TRBJ2-4	TRBV7-9	ASSRMTGIAKNIQY
TRBJ2-1	TRBV27	ASISGSEQF
TRBJ1-5	TRBV6-6	ASSYNQPQH
TRBJ2-1	TRBV7-2	ASKDSSNYNEQF